These 27 T cell receptor delta chains were sequenced from one sample in a study of gamma-delta T cells after stem cell transplantation. TCRdb reanalyzed the RT-PCR reads using CATT. This table has some 1,200 delta-chain clones, just over 3% appearing once. The sequenced sample consisted of gamma-delta T cells. Every receptor here comes from a human donor. It is not recorded whose cells these are; they may come from a transplant donor.

This clone is medium-sized within its sample. The identical CDR3 is also encoded by other nucleotide sequences in the sample. The rearrangement uses TRDV2 and TRDJ1, with 10 bases that match TRDD3. Losses at the gene ends were 0 bases for V and 1 base for J; bases not matched to a gene: 16. CDR1 and CDR2 (germline): GEAIGNYY, EKD. CDR3 length equals 20 residues. CDR3 protein: CACDTVRLGDATDLTDKLIF. CDR3 DNA: TGTGCCTGTGACACCGTGAGACTGGGGGATGCGACGGATCTCACCGATAAACTCATCTTT.

With regard to this clone: One base separates it from a far larger clone, so it is likely a read error. In the same sample, other DNA sequences code for this CDR3. The CDR3 nucleotides are TGTGCCTGCGACACGATACTGGGGGCCCCCGGCCGGGACACCGATAAACTCATCTTT. Translated: CACDTILGAPGRDTDKLIF. The chain recombines TRDV2 with TRDJ1, with TRDD3 matching 8 bases. The V gene's germline CDR1 is GEAIGNYY and CDR2 EKD. The CDR3 length is 19 residues.

About this clone: The TCRdb protein comes from a much larger clone and disagrees with this DNA's translation at residue 6, likely due to a read error; the protein given here is derived from the DNA. The chain couples TRDV2 to TRDJ1, with 10 bases lining up with TRDD3. The length of the CDR3 is 19 residues. J lost 1 base, V lost 4 bases, and 17 bases had no gene match. CDR1 GEAIGNYY and CDR2 EKD come from the germline V gene. CDR3 sequence (DNA): TGTGCCTGTGAGACCCCTGGGGAGCTGGGGGATAGGGTCACCGATAAACTCATCTTT. This translates into CACETPGELGDRVTDKLIF.

This clone was recorded a few times. The protein that TCRdb holds for this DNA derives from a much larger clone and differs from the translated DNA at residue 11, which likely indicates a read error; the protein shown here is translated from the DNA. The chain combines TRDV2 with TRDJ1, with TRDD3 matching over 7 bases. The CDR3 sequence is 19 residues long. V shed 1 base, J shed 0 bases, and the junction held 16 bases outside the gene matches. The germline V gene encodes CDR1 GEAIGNYY and CDR2 EKD. The CDR3 protein is CACDTVPGDKWEYTDKLIF. The CDR3 region has the DNA TGTGCCTGTGACACGGTCCCTGGGGATAAGTGGGAATACACCGATAAACTCATCTTT.

Concerning this clone: The mismatch at residue 6 between this DNA's translation and the TCRdb protein of a much larger clone likely reflects a read error; the protein shown is translated from the DNA. The chain couples TRDV2 to TRDJ1, with 12 bases matching TRDD3. Germline V gene data show CDR1 as GEAIGNYY and CDR2 as EKD. V shed 2 bases, J shed 4 bases, and the junction held 10 bases outside the gene matches. The CDR3 is 17 amino acids. CDR3 residues: CACDNMLGDTGVDKLIF. CDR3 nucleotides: TGTGCCTGTGACAACATGCTGGGGGATACGGGTGTCGATAAACTCATCTTT.

Concerning this clone: TCRdb shows a much larger clone's protein in place of this DNA's translation, and the two differ at residue 5, likely through a read error; the protein shown is translated from the DNA. The V call is TRDV2, the J call TRDJ1; 10 nucleotides align to TRDD3. Germline loops: CDR1 GEAIGNYY, CDR2 EKD. The CDR3 totals 18 residues. With 3 bases clipped from V and 0 bases from J, the junction kept 12 bases outside the gene matches. The CDR3 nucleotides are TGTGCCTGTGACGCCGTTGGTGGGGGATACCCTAACACCGATAAACTCATCTTT. Residues: CACDAVGGGYPNTDKLIF.

Judged by abundance, this clone is large (0.1 to 1%). Other DNA sequences in the same sample also yield this CDR3. V and J are TRDV2 and TRDJ1, with TRDD3 matching over 9 bases. Germline-derived CDR1 and CDR2 are GEAIGNYY and EKD. V lost 0 bases and J lost 0; bases outside the gene matches: 16. This CDR3 has 20 residues. CDR3: CACDTVPPGDTRRYTDKLIF. As DNA, the CDR3 is TGTGCCTGTGACACCGTCCCGCCGGGGGATACACGCAGGTACACCGATAAACTCATCTTT.

About this clone: TCRdb shows a much larger clone's protein in place of this DNA's translation, and the two differ at residue 4, likely through a read error; the protein shown is translated from the DNA. The chain joins TRDV2 to TRDJ1; 9 nucleotides align to TRDD3. Germline V CDR1 and CDR2: GEAIGNYY, EKD. This CDR3 is built from 18 residues. The chain's CDR3 is CACNTVLRGILYTDKLIF. The CDR3 nucleotides are TGTGCCTGTAACACCGTGCTCCGGGGGATACTGTACACCGATAAACTCATCTTT.

This clone appeared a few times. With only one base between it and a far larger clone, this is likely a read error. Other nucleotide sequences in the sample specify the same CDR3. J is TRDJ1 and V is TRDV2, with D possibly matching TRDD3 (5 bases). Germline V gives CDR1 GEAIGNYY, CDR2 EKD. CDR3 length: 17 residues. The V gene lost 1 base and the J gene lost 0 bases, with 17 bases spanning the gap. The CDR3 sequence: CACDTLPGGSYTDKLIF. Here the CDR3 DNA reads TGTGCCTGTGACACTCTGCCGGGGGGCAGCTACACCGATAAACTCATCTTT.

This clone was seen a few times. This DNA's translation differs at residue 10 from TCRdb's protein, which comes from a much larger clone; a read error is likely, and the protein shown is translated from the DNA. The rearrangement uses TRDV2 and TRDJ1; TRDD3 matches 8 bases. Germline CDR1 reads GEAIGNYY; CDR2 reads EKD. The V gene end was trimmed by 1 base and the J gene end by 0 bases; junction bases not matched to a gene: 15. The CDR3 runs 19 residues. CDR3 DNA: TGTGCCTGTGACACGATACTGGGGGCCACCGGCCGGGACACCGATAAACTCATCTTT. Protein: CACDTILGATGRDTDKLIF.

This clone turned up a few times. This likely traces to a read error, being one base from a far larger clone. The sample has other DNA sequences that encode this CDR3 too. The chain recombines TRDV2 with TRDJ1, with a possible D match to TRDD3 (5 bases). Germline values: CDR1 GEAIGNYY, CDR2 EKD. The CDR3 has 17 amino acids. The CDR3 DNA reads as TGTGCCTGCGACACTCTACCGGGGGGCAGCTACACCGATAAACTCATCTTT. Its translation: CACDTLPGGSYTDKLIF.

This clone was counted only a few times. TCRdb's entry gives the protein of a much larger clone, which mismatches this DNA's translation at residue 13, likely from a read error; the protein reported here is translated from the DNA. The genes are TRDV2 and TRDJ1; TRDD3 agrees at 8 bases. The CDR3 is made up of 15 amino acids. CDR1 GEAIGNYY and CDR2 EKD come from the germline V gene. CDR3 DNA: TGTGCCTGTGACACCCTACTGGGGGGGTCGGATAAACCCATCTTT. Translating gives CACDTLLGGSDKPIF.

This clone has just a few counts. This likely traces to a read error, being one base from a far larger clone. CDR3 in DNA: TGTGCCTGTGACACTCTACCGGGGGGCAGCTACACCGATAAACCCATCTTT. Protein sequence: CACDTLPGGSYTDKPIF. The chain couples TRDV2 to TRDJ1, with TRDD3 as a possible D gene (5 bases). CDR1 GEAIGNYY and CDR2 EKD come from the germline V gene. This CDR3 comprises 17 residues.

This clone was recorded a few times. The chain links TRDV2 to TRDJ1; TRDD3 agrees at 10 bases. CDR1 and CDR2 from the germline V gene are GEAIGNYY and EKD. V lost 4 bases and J lost 2; bases outside the gene matches: 3. This CDR3 region has 14 residues. The CDR3 loop is CACEKLGDTDKLIF. The CDR3 nucleotides read TGTGCCTGTGAAAAACTGGGGGATACCGATAAACTCATCTTT.

As for this clone: The likely explanation is a read error, given a far larger clone one base away. This chain uses TRDV2 with TRDJ3; 12 bases align to TRDD3. CDR3 size: 19 residues. Trimming cost V 5 bases and J 1 base; bases outside gene matches: 8. Germline V gives CDR1 GEAIGNYY, CDR2 EKD. As DNA, the CDR3 is TGTGCCTGTGGCAATCTGGGGGATACGCGATCCTGGGACACCCGACAGATGTTTTTC. It yields the protein CACGNLGDTRSWDTRQMFF.

This clone has only a few counts. A much larger clone is a single base away; this may be a read error. Within the sample, other DNA sequences also encode this same CDR3. This chain connects TRDV2 to TRDJ1; 7 nucleotides agree with TRDD3. The CDR3 totals 20 residues. V lost 0 bases, J lost 5 bases, and 23 bases stayed unmatched. CDR1 GEAIGNYY and CDR2 EKD come from the germline V gene. The CDR3 DNA reads as TGTGCCTGTGACACCGTACTCAAACGTACTGGGGATGGGGGCACAGATAAACTCATCTTT. The encoded protein is CACDTVLKRTGDGGTDKLIF.

This clone has a handful of counts. A far larger clone is just one base off, so this is likely a read error. The rearrangement joins TRDV2 to TRDJ1; D perhaps matches TRDD1 (5 bases). Germline V gene sequence: CDR1 GEAIGNYY, CDR2 EKD. The CDR3 length is 14 residues. CDR3 amino acids: CACDTIEYTDKPIF. CDR3 sequence (DNA): TGTGCCTGTGACACAATAGAATACACCGATAAACCCATCTTT.

The chain is built from TRDV2 and TRDJ1, with 9 bases identical to TRDD3. The CDR3 extends over 19 amino acids. V lost 3 bases, J lost 0 bases, and 16 bases stayed unmatched. Germline CDR1 and CDR2: GEAIGNYY and EKD. The CDR3 loop is CACDAVRLGDFPYTDKLIF. Written as DNA, the CDR3 is TGTGCCTGTGACGCCGTGAGACTGGGGGACTTCCCGTACACCGATAAACTCATCTTT.

This clone was observed a few times. At one end the junction does not follow the germline gene, possibly because of a read error. The rearrangement joins TRDV2 to TRDJ1; 8 nucleotides agree with TRDD3. Germline CDR1 and CDR2: GEAIGNYY and EKD. The CDR3 extends over 15 amino acids. CDR3 sequence (DNA): TGTGCCTGTGACACTCTGGGGGACAGGGGCGATAAACTCACCTTT. Amino acid sequence: CACDTLGDRGDKLTF.

Comments on this clone: A far larger clone is a single base away, which makes a read error likely. The same CDR3 can be traced to other DNA sequences in this sample. The chain recombines TRDV2 with TRDJ3, with 7 bases lining up with TRDD3. This CDR3 is 19 amino acids long. Germline V gene sequence: CDR1 GEAIGNYY, CDR2 EKD. This CDR3 is CACDITGDPNSWDTRQMFF. The CDR3 DNA sequence: TGTGCCTGTGACATTACTGGGGACCCGAACTCCTGGGACACCCGACAAATGTTTTTC.

Turning to this clone: TCRdb has a much larger clone's protein, which differs at residue 4 from the translation of this DNA, likely because of a read error; what is shown is the protein translated from the DNA. This chain connects TRDV2 to TRDJ3, with D perhaps TRDD3 (6 bases). Looked up from germline, CDR1 is GEAIGNYY and CDR2 is EKD. The CDR3 loop spans 18 amino acids. CDR3 amino acids: CACNTAGASSWDTRQMFF. CDR3 nucleotide sequence: TGTGCCTGTAACACCGCTGGGGCAAGCTCCTGGGACACCCGACAGATGTTTTTC.

Of note for this clone: The protein recorded in TCRdb matches a much larger clone and deviates from this DNA's translation at residue 6, suggesting a read error; the protein here is obtained by translating the DNA. V gene TRDV2 combines with J gene TRDJ1; 10 bases line up with TRDD3. Germline CDR1 GEAIGNYY, CDR2 EKD. Unmatched junction bases numbered 6, after V lost 3 bases and J lost 3 bases. There are 15 residues in the CDR3. DNA for the CDR3: TGTGCCTGTGACTCCAGGGGGGATACGGCCGATAAACTCATCTTT. This gives the protein CACDSRGDTADKLIF.

The CDR3 sequence is CACDTLLGDSELIF. CDR3 nucleotides: TGTGCCTGTGACACCCTACTGGGGGATAGTGAACTCATCTTT. The chain links TRDV2 to TRDJ1, with 11 positions matching TRDD3. J lost 9 bases, V lost 0 bases, and 5 bases had no gene match. Germline CDR1 GEAIGNYY, CDR2 EKD. This CDR3 is built from 14 residues.

This clone was counted only a few times. This likely stems from a read error, as it lies one base from a far larger clone. The sample carries other DNA sequences with the same CDR3. The CDR3 DNA reads as TGTGCCTGTGACTCTATGGGGGATACGGGGGATAAACTCATCTTT. Protein: CACDSMGDTGDKLIF. This chain connects TRDV2 to TRDJ1; 11 bases fit TRDD3. The CDR3 consists of 15 residues. The junction had 7 bases not matched to a gene; V was cut back by 3 bases and J by 5 bases. The V gene's germline CDR1 is GEAIGNYY and CDR2 EKD.

In this sample, this clone turned up a few times. The amino acid sequence in TCRdb belongs to a much larger clone and departs from this DNA's translation at residue 4, likely a sequencing read error; the sequence shown is translated from the DNA. The chain employs TRDV2 and TRDJ1; 8 bases are shared with TRDD3. Per the germline V gene, CDR1 is GEAIGNYY and CDR2 is EKD. V shed 6 bases, J shed 1 base, and the junction held 9 bases outside the gene matches. The CDR3 extends over 15 amino acids. The CDR3 DNA is TGTGCCTGTATCGAACTGGGGGCCAGCACCGATAAACTCATCTTT. It encodes CACIELGASTDKLIF.

Notes on this clone: TCRdb's protein, taken from a much larger clone, differs from this DNA's translation at residue 3, likely owing to a read error; the protein displayed comes from the DNA. This chain links TRDV2 with TRDJ1; 12 nucleotides align to TRDD3. This CDR3 is 15 amino acids long. V was clipped by 8 bases and J by 3 bases; unmatched bases: 9. In germline, CDR1 is GEAIGNYY, CDR2 EKD. CDR3 DNA: TGTGCCTATGAAGGACTGGGGGATACTTCCGATAAACTCATCTTT. Protein sequence: CAYEGLGDTSDKLIF.

Comment on this clone: With a far larger clone one base away, a read error is the likely cause. This CDR3 is also generated by other DNA sequences in the sample. The chain is built from TRDV2 and TRDJ1, with TRDD3 as a possible D gene (6 bases). Looked up from germline, CDR1 is GEAIGNYY and CDR2 is EKD. The ends were cut back, 2 bases at V and 5 bases at J, with 17 bases in the middle. This CDR3 has 15 amino acids. The CDR3 loop is CACDIAGGGTDKLIF. CDR3 nucleotides: TGTGCCTGTGACATCGCAGGGGGAGGTACAGATAAACTCATCTTT.